This T cell receptor beta chain was retrieved from a study of cytomegalovirus exposure and HLA in healthy donors. The length of the CDR3 is 13 residues. V was cut by 8 bases and J by 4 bases, with 11 bases left in between. The V gene's germline CDR1 is MRHNA and CDR2 SNTAGT. With 60 Vbeta and 13 Jbeta primers, the PCR was carried out. Method: immunoSEQ multiplex PCR; TCRdb's copy keeps in-frame clones and lacks some. Among about 130,000 clones listed, around three quarters were seen once. Worth noting for this clone: Antigen unknown.

Whole-study results and caveats: Per published accounts, TCR beta sequences correctly predicted the HLA-A and HLA-B alleles of most subjects. The authors listed over 150 TCR beta chains as cytomegalovirus-associated. Researchers reported in a later analysis that common viral pathogens appeared linked to several top clusters. With further analysis later on, most CMV-associated TCR beta chains appeared HLA-restricted.

The J gene is TRBJ2-2, the V gene TRBV6-4; D is possibly TRBD1 (5 bases). Sample: PBMCs. This TCR was sampled from a female donor in good health and CMV-seronegative. In DNA form, the CDR3 reads TGTGCCAGCGGGAATAGGGGCACCGGGGAGCTGTTTTTT. The encoded protein is CASGNRGTGELFF.